The sequence of this TCR beta chain was determined in a study of cytomegalovirus exposure and HLA in healthy donors. In the study overall: A subsequent analysis reported that the 120 or so validation repertoires were produced on the same platform that had also been used for the roughly 670 first-cohort repertoires.

A word on this clone: Its antigen remains unidentified.

V lost 1 base and J lost 4; bases outside the gene matches: 6. This CDR3 has 15 amino acids. Germline CDR1 and CDR2: SGHTA and FQGNSA. The method was immunoSEQ multiplex PCR; TCRdb's version includes in-frame clones alone and lacks a portion of them. The sample contains 55,000 to 75,000 clones, about 90% of which appear only once. General study points: In vitro work confirmed that three CMV-associated chains recognize CMV antigens.

The sequence was collected from a man between 18 and 29 years old in good health and CMV-seronegative. The genes are TRBV7-2 and TRBJ2-7; 8 bases are a match to TRBD2. Sequencing was carried out using PBMCs. CDR3 loop: CASSLVAGGGYEQYF. DNA of the CDR3: TGTGCCAGCAGCTTAGTTGCGGGAGGAGGGTACGAGCAGTACTTC.